These T cell receptor beta chains were read from a single sample in a study of Ad26.COV2.S vaccination and SARS-CoV-2 variants. Method: immunoSEQ multiplex PCR; TCRdb's copy keeps in-frame clones and lacks some. The repertoire holds 250,000 or so clones, with around 88% as singletons. The input for sequencing was peripheral blood, taken in a trial of Ad26.COV2.S vaccine versus placebo. The receptor source for this set is a person aged 18 to 65 who received the Ad26.COV2.S COVID-19 vaccine or a placebo. Each CDR3 is given with its conserved first and last residue. Fields, in order: J gene, V gene, clone size, D gene, CDR3 DNA, CDR3 protein. The D gene is left open where the match is weak. Not all rows give a size; the values are once, few, many and, for expanded clones, a class.

TRBJ1-4	TRBV4-2	.	.	TGTGCCAGCAGCCAAGATCCAGGGACGGGGGGGGAAAAACTGTTTTTT	CASSQDPGTGGEKLFF
TRBJ1-1	TRBV5-1	once	TRBD1	TGCGCCAGCAGCTTGCAGACAGGGGGCCGAGAAACTGAAGCTTTCTTT	CASSLQTGGRETEAFF
TRBJ1-1	TRBV5-3	once	.	TGTGCCAGAAGCACCCTACCGAAGTGGTTTACTGAAGCTTTCTTT	CARSTLPKWFTEAFF
TRBJ2-3	TRBV5-8	few	TRBD2	TGTGCCAGCAGGGGACTAGATTTGGATACGCAGTATTTT	CASRGLDLDTQYF
TRBJ1-1	TRBV7-9	once	.	TGTGCCAGCAGCTACGACAGCCCCCACACTGAAGCTTTCTTT	CASSYDSPHTEAFF
TRBJ1-3	TRBV2	few	.	TGTGCCAGCAGTGAAGCGGGGCGGCTAAGCTCTGGAAACACCATATATTTT	CASSEAGRLSSGNTIYF
TRBJ2-7	TRBV3-1/TRBV3-2	.	.	TGTGCCAGCAGCCAAGATCTAGGGCTCGGCGACGAGCAGTACTTC	CASSQDLGLGDEQYF
TRBJ1-4	TRBV6-6	.	.	TGTGCCAGCAGCTACGAGGGTTTATCGGGTGAAAAACTGTTTTTT	CASSYEGLSGEKLFF
TRBJ2-1	TRBV7-9	.	.	TGTGCCAGCAGCTTAGAAGCGGGCGCACGCAATGAGCAGTTCTTC	CASSLEAGARNEQFF
TRBJ2-7	TRBV19	.	.	TGTGCCAGTAGCCAGGCCACGACAGGGACTCCTAACTACGAGCAGTACTTC	CASSQATTGTPNYEQYF
TRBJ1-2	TRBV5-6	.	.	TGTGCCAGCAGCTTCGTGTTCCAGCTGCTGGGATATGGCTACACCTTC	CASSFVFQLLGYGYTF
TRBJ1-4	TRBV5-8	.	.	TGTGCCAGCAGCCTTGACGGTGAAAAACTGTTTTTT	CASSLDGEKLFF
TRBJ1-3	TRBV7-2	once	.	TGTGCCAGCAGCTTAGTAGGTATGCGGTCTGGAAACACCATATATTTT	CASSLVGMRSGNTIYF
TRBJ2-1	TRBV6-5	.	.	TGTGCCAGCAATCGCCTCCGGGGGCTCAATGAGCAGTTCTTC	CASNRLRGLNEQFF
TRBJ2-7	TRBV19	.	.	TGTGCCAGTAGTAAGCGGGCAGGAGGGGAGCAGTACTTC	CASSKRAGGEQYF
TRBJ1-5	TRBV15	.	.	TGTGCCACCAGCAGGGAGTATCAGCCCCAGCATTTT	CATSREYQPQHF
TRBJ2-6	TRBV5-1	.	.	TGCGCCAGCAGCTGGAGGTGGCAGGAAAGCTCTGGGGCCAACGTCCTGACTTTC	CASSWRWQESSGANVLTF
TRBJ2-7	TRBV5-1	.	.	TGCGCCAGCAGCTTCGAGGGGAGGAACGAGCAGTACTTC	CASSFEGRNEQYF
TRBJ2-3	TRBV28	.	TRBD1	TGTGCCAGCAGTCTTGACAGGGGCTTAGCGACAGATACGCAGTATTTT	CASSLDRGLATDTQYF
TRBJ1-5	TRBV3-1/TRBV3-2	.	.	TGTGCCAGCAGCCAAGGGGCAGGTTTAAATCAGCCCCAGCATTTT	CASSQGAGLNQPQHF
TRBJ2-2	TRBV6-6	.	.	TGTGCCAGCAGTTACCGTCTCGGGCCAGACCACCGGGAGCTGTTTTTT	CASSYRLGPDHRELFF
TRBJ1-1	TRBV5-6	.	.	TGTGCCAGCAGCTTGTTGGCAGGGCAGAACACTGAAGCTTTCTTT	CASSLLAGQNTEAFF
TRBJ1-6	TRBV30	few	.	TGTGCCTGGAGTGTTTATAATTCACCCCTCCACTTT	CAWSVYNSPLHF
TRBJ2-5	TRBV4-2	.	TRBD2	TGTGCCAGCAGCCAAGTGGAGCGGGGGGCCCCCGAGACCCAGTACTTC	CASSQVERGAPETQYF
TRBJ1-2	TRBV19	.	TRBD1	TGTGCCAGTATTGAATTCGACAGGGGGTCGAAAGGCTACACCTTC	CASIEFDRGSKGYTF
TRBJ1-2	TRBV25-1	.	.	TGTGCCGCCTCCCAGGGAATCTATGGCTACACCTTC	CAASQGIYGYTF